This T cell receptor beta chain was profiled in a study of blood T cell repertoires in COVID-19. A Seattle source enrolled patients during active infection and followed them longitudinally. The V segment lost 0 bases and the J segment 0 bases; nucleotides outside the gene matches: 9. Germline V gene data show CDR1 as SGHRS and CDR2 as YFSETQ. This CDR3 has 18 residues. The repertoire was sequenced with immunoSEQ multiplex PCR; TCRdb's copy has only in-frame clones and lacks some. The table shows hundreds of thousands of clones, with roughly 85% occurring only once. In this sample, this clone turned up once.

The chain employs TRBV5-1 and TRBJ2-7, with 10 bases matching TRBD2. Sequenced sample: peripheral blood. This sequence was found in a man aged 45-65 years with COVID-19, enrolled during active disease. In nucleotides, the CDR3 is TGCGCCAGCAGCTTGGCCCGTACTAGCGGGGAGAGCTCCTACGAGCAGTACTTC. Residues: CASSLARTSGESSYEQYF.